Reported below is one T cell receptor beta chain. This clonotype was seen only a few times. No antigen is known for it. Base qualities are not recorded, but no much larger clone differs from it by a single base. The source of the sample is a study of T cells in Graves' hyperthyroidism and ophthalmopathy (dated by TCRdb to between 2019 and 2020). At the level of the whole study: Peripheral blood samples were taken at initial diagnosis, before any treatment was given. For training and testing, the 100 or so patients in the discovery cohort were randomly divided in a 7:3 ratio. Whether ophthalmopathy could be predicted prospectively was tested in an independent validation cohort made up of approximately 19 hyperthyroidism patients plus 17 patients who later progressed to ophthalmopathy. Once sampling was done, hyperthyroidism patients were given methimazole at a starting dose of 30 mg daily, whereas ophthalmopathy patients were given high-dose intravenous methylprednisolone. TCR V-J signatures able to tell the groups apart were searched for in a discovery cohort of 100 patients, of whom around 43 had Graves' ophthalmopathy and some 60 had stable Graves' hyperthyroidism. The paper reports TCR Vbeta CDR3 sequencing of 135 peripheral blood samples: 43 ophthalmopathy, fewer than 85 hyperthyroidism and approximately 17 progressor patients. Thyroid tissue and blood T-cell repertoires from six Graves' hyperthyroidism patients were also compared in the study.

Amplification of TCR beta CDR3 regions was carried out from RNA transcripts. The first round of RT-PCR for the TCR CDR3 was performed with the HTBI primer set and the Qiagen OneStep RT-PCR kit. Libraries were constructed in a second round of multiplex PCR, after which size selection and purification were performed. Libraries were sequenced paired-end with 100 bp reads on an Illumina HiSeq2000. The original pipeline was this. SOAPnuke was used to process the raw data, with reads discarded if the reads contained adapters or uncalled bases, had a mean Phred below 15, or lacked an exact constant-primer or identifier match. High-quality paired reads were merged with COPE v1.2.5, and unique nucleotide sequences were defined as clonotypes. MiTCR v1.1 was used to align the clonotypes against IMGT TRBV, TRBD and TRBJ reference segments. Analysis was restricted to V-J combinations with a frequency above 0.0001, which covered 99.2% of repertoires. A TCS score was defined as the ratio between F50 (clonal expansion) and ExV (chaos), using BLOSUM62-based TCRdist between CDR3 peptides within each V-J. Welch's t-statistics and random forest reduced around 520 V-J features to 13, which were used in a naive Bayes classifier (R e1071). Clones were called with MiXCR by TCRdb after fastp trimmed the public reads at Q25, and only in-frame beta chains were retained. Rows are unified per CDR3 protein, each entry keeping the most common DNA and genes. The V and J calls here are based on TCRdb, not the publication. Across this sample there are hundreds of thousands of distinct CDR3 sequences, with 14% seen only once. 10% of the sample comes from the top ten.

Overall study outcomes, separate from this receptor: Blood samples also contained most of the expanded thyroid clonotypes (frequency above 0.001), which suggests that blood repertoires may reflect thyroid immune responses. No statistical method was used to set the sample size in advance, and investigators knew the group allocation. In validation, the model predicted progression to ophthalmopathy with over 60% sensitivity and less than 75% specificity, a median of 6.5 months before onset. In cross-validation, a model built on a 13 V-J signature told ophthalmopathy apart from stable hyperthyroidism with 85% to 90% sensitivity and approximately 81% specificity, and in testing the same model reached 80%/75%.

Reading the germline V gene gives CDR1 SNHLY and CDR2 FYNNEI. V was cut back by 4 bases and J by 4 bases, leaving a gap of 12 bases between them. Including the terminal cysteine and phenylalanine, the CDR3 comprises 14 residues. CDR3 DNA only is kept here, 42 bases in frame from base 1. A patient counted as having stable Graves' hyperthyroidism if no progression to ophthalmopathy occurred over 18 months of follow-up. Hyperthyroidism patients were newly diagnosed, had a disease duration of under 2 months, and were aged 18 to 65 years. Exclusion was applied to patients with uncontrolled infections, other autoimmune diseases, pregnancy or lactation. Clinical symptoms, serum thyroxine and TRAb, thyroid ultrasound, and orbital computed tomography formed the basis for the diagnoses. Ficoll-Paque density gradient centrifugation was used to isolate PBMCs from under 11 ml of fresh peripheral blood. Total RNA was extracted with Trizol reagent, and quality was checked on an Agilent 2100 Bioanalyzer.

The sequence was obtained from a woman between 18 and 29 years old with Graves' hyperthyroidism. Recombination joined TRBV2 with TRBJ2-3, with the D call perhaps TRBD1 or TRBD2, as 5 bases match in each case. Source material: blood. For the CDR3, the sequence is CASSVWGWADTQYF. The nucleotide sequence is TGTGCCAGCAGTGTTTGGGGGTGGGCAGATACGCAGTATTTT.